The text below deals with one TCR beta chain. The count of this clone is one. Its specific antigen is unknown. No much larger clonotype is one base removed from it; base qualities were not supplied. The receptor library was made with the immunoSEQ multiplex PCR assay. TCRdb took this table from immuneACCESS and kept in-frame rearrangements with V and J called. Such tables lack part of the clones; where checked against another copy, unresolved V genes explain under half of the gap, and the rest is unexplained. Present in this sample are 13,000 or so clones, approximately 93% of which were seen just once. 2.5% to 3% of the sample is taken by the ten largest. Trimming at the junction amounts to 2 bases on V and 2 bases on J, and the germline ends lie 12 bases apart. From the cysteine up to the phenylalanine, the CDR3 has a length of 15 residues. CDR3 DNA only is kept here, 45 bases in frame from base 1. Taken from the germline V gene, the CDR1 and CDR2 loops are KGHSH and LQKENI.

This specimen belongs to a study of T cell changes during pregnancy in multiple sclerosis (dated by TCRdb to 2018 to 2020). About the full investigation: Changes in the T cell repertoire over the course of pregnancy were examined in this study in women with multiple sclerosis.

This receptor chain uses TRBV18 and TRBJ2-5; the D gene is perhaps TRBD1, on 6 matching bases. The sequence derives from a female donor in good health, enrolled as a control in a pregnancy study. The material sequenced was peripheral blood, taken in the second trimester of pregnancy. The sequence in DNA is TGTGCCAGCTCACCATACTATGGACAGCAAGAGACCCAGTACTTC. This is translated as CASSPYYGQQETQYF.